Presented here are 20 T cell receptor beta chains from one specimen sequenced in a study of blood T cell repertoires in COVID-19. Repertoires were generated with immunoSEQ multiplex PCR, while TCRdb's copy carries only in-frame clones and drops some. The data hold some 250,000 clones, with 65% to 90% observed a single time. The sequencing input was peripheral blood. All receptors come from a woman aged 60-75 years with active or convalescent COVID-19.

The chain carries TRBV13 and TRBJ2-3; D may be TRBD2 (6 bases). The V gene's germline CDR1 is PRHDT and CDR2 FYEKMQ (reference sequence). The length of the CDR3 is 14 residues. Trimming pared 5 bases from V and 13 bases from J, leaving 22 bases between. The CDR3 bases are TGTGCCAGCAGCGGTAGCGAGGTATCGGGGGAGGAGTATTTT. Its translation is CASSGSEVSGEEYF.

The chain carries TRBV27 and TRBJ2-3; 7 nucleotides agree with TRBD1. The CDR3 loop spans 14 amino acids. Per the germline V gene, CDR1 is MNHEY and CDR2 is SMNVEV (reference sequence). V dropped 4 bases and J dropped 2; count of bases not matched to a gene: 3. CDR3 nucleotides: TGTGCCAGCAGTTGGGGACAGTACACAGATACGCAGTATTTT. Amino acids: CASSWGQYTDTQYF.

The chain links TRBV10-3 to TRBJ1-6; 7 bases fit TRBD1. Germline values: CDR1 ENHRY, CDR2 SYGVKD. V dropped 8 bases and J dropped 7; count of bases not matched to a gene: 5. The CDR3 contains 13 residues. The CDR3 DNA follows: TGTGCCATCGGGACAGCCCAAAATTCACCCCTCCACTTT. Translation gives CAIGTAQNSPLHF.

In this sample, this clone turned up a few times. The gene calls are TRBV30 and TRBJ1-1; D not certain. The CDR3 has 13 amino acids. Trimming pared 0 bases from V and 1 base from J, leaving 6 bases between. Germline V gives CDR1 GTSNPN, CDR2 SVGIG (reference sequence). CDR3 region: CAWSVRENTEAFF. CDR3 nucleotide sequence: TGTGCCTGGAGTGTACGCGAGAACACTGAAGCTTTCTTT.

The chain uses TRBV10-3 and TRBJ1-2, with TRBD1 matching 10 bases. CDR1 and CDR2 (germline): ENHRY, SYGVKD. The ends lost 4 bases at V and 6 bases at J; junction bases unmatched: 14. This CDR3 comprises 17 residues. In DNA, the CDR3 is TGTGCCATCAGTGGGATGGAGCCGGGACAGGGGTTAGATGGCTACACCTTC. Its translation is CAISGMEPGQGLDGYTF.

This chain links TRBV5-8 with TRBJ1-2; TRBD1 aligns across 7 bases. The CDR3 loop spans 14 amino acids. V was clipped by 4 bases and J by 4 bases; unmatched bases: 7. CDR1 is SGHTS and CDR2 is YDEGEE in the germline V gene. The CDR3 protein is CASSGTALAYGYTF. CDR3 bases: TGTGCCAGCAGCGGGACAGCGCTAGCCTATGGCTACACCTTC.

The chain uses TRBV4-2 and TRBJ1-2; D may be TRBD1 (6 bases). CDR1 LGHNA and CDR2 YNFKEQ come from the germline V gene. Trimming stripped 1 base from V and 6 bases from J, with 15 bases between. The CDR3 loop spans 15 amino acids. This chain's CDR3 is CASSQVQAGVDGYTF. CDR3 nucleotide sequence: TGTGCCAGCAGCCAAGTCCAGGCAGGGGTAGATGGCTACACCTTC.

Note on this clone: One end of the junction is discordant with germline, which a read error may explain. The V and J genes are TRBV6-1 and TRBJ1-6; no reliable D call. The CDR3 covers 18 residues. Germline V gene lookup returns CDR1 MNHNS and CDR2 SASEGT. CDR3 coding DNA: TGTGCCAGCAGCGAAGGTAGACGGCGGAGGATGAGTAATTCACCCCTCCACTTT. This encodes CASSEGRRRRMSNSPLHF.

The V and J genes are TRBV19 and TRBJ1-1; 7 bases fit TRBD1. The CDR3 is made up of 12 amino acids. Germline V gene lookup returns CDR1 LNHDA and CDR2 SQIVND (reference sequence). With V trimmed by 7 bases and J by 5 bases, 4 bases remained unmatched. CDR3 DNA sequence: TGTGCCAGTAATCTACAGGGGACTGAAGCTTTCTTT. Protein: CASNLQGTEAFF. Using reference TRBV19 and TRBJ1-1 for the parts outside the CDR3, the full variable domain is DGGITQSPKYLFRKEGQNVTLSCEQNLNHDAMYWYRQDPGQGLRLIYYSQIVNDFQKGDIAEGYSVSREKKESFPLTVTSAQKNPTAFYLCASNLQGTEAFFGQGTRLTVV.

The chain links TRBV7-9 to TRBJ1-5; weak D call: TRBD1 (6 bases). V gave up 3 bases and J gave up 6 bases, with 15 bases separating them. This CDR3 is built from 15 residues. In germline, CDR1 is SEHNR, CDR2 FQNEAQ (reference sequence). CDR3 amino acids: CASSFSSGAGQPQHF. DNA for the CDR3: TGTGCCAGCAGCTTTAGTTCAGGGGCAGGTCAGCCCCAGCATTTT.

This clone occurred a few times. The chain carries TRBV21-1 and TRBJ1-6. TRBV21-1 is designated a pseudogene. The CDR3 has 17 residues. The CDR3 region is CASSKRDSGGSSSPLHF. DNA of the CDR3: TGTGCCAGCAGCAAAAGAGATTCTGGGGGGTCAAGTTCACCCCTCCACTTT.

The chain recombines TRBV11-2 with TRBJ2-3, with 11 bases aligning to TRBD2. The CDR3 sequence is 16 residues long. With 5 bases clipped from V and 6 bases from J, the junction kept 10 bases outside the gene matches. Germline V CDR1 and CDR2: SGHAT, FQNNGV. Here the CDR3 reads CASSAVLAGGPDTQYF. Here the CDR3 DNA reads TGTGCCAGCAGCGCGGTCTTAGCGGGGGGGCCGGATACGCAGTATTTT.

V usage is TRBV19 and J usage is TRBJ2-5; 7 bases align to TRBD1. Germline V lookup: CDR1 LNHDA, CDR2 SQIVND (reference sequence). CDR3 length equals 18 residues. The junction had 14 bases not matched to a gene; V was cut back by 4 bases and J by 0 bases. The CDR3 loop reads CASSSGQDAVTYQETQYF. CDR3 bases: TGTGCCAGTAGTAGCGGACAGGACGCCGTAACGTACCAAGAGACCCAGTACTTC. The full variable domain, with the rest looked up from reference TRBV19 and TRBJ2-5, is DGGITQSPKYLFRKEGQNVTLSCEQNLNHDAMYWYRQDPGQGLRLIYYSQIVNDFQKGDIAEGYSVSREKKESFPLTVTSAQKNPTAFYLCASSSGQDAVTYQETQYFGPGTRLLVL.

The chain links TRBV20-1 to TRBJ1-1; D gene ambiguous. Germline CDR1 and CDR2: DFQATT and SNEGSKA (reference sequence). Trimming took 3 bases from V and 1 from J, leaving 12 bases between them. This CDR3 spans 14 amino acids. CDR3 sequence (DNA): TGCAGTGCTAGTGTCGCGCGGGCGAACACTGAAGCTTTCTTT. Its translation: CSASVARANTEAFF.

For the CDR3, the DNA is TGTGCCAGCAGCCATAGCCGGGAGAGAGCTGGAAACACCATATATTTT. This gives the protein CASSHSRERAGNTIYF. V is TRBV3-1 (or the pseudogene TRBV3-2) and J is TRBJ1-3; no reliable D call. The V end lost 3 bases, the J end lost 2 bases, and 14 bases lay between the germline ends. Germline loops: CDR1 LGHDT, CDR2 YNNKEL (reference sequence). The CDR3 runs 16 residues.

This clone has a single count. This chain uses TRBV7-2 with TRBJ2-2, with 8 bases matching TRBD1. The J segment lost 7 bases and the V segment lost 5 bases, leaving 12 bases of the junction unmatched. From germline, CDR1 is SGHTA and CDR2 FQGNSA. The CDR3 is made up of 16 amino acids. The CDR3 DNA reads as TGTGCCAGCAGCCCCTATTCGCAGGGGGCGAACGGGGAGCTGTTTTTT. Residues: CASSPYSQGANGELFF.

CDR3 nucleotide sequence: TGCGCCAGCAGCCAAGATACGGCCCAGTACTTC. Translation: CASSQDTAQYF. V usage is TRBV4-3 and J usage is TRBJ2-5; D gene ambiguous. The germline gives CDR1 LGHNA, CDR2 YSLEER. The V gene lost 0 bases and the J gene lost 9 bases, with 5 bases spanning the gap. CDR3 length equals 11 residues.

This clone was counted ten times or more. V is TRBV6-5 and J is TRBJ2-7, with a tentative D call TRBD2 (7 bases). There are 14 residues in the CDR3. V gave up 8 bases and J gave up 4 bases, with 18 bases separating them. Germline assignment: CDR1 MNHEY and CDR2 SVGAGI. The CDR3 sequence: CASGGRGGRYEQYF. CDR3 in DNA: TGTGCCAGCGGGGGTCGCGGGGGCCGTTACGAGCAGTACTTC.

This chain connects TRBV15 to TRBJ2-1; D gene ambiguous. The CDR3 contains 15 residues. Germline V gives CDR1 LNHNV, CDR2 YYDKDF (reference sequence). Deletions cut 0 bases from V and 6 bases from J, with 12 bases between. This CDR3 reads CATSRDRPRSNEQFF. CDR3 nucleotides: TGTGCCACCAGCAGAGATAGGCCCAGGTCCAATGAGCAGTTCTTC.

The genes are TRBV19 and TRBJ1-1, with D perhaps TRBD1 (5 bases). CDR1 LNHDA and CDR2 SQIVND come from the germline V gene (reference sequence). V dropped 5 bases and J dropped 5 bases, with 12 bases sitting between them. The CDR3 loop spans 13 amino acids. The CDR3 nucleotides read TGTGCCAGTAGTCCCTCAGGGAAGACTGAAGCTTTCTTT. Its protein product is CASSPSGKTEAFF.